This passage covers 25 T cell receptor beta chains from one sample sequenced in a study of tumor-infiltrating lymphocytes in localized non-small cell lung cancer. TCRdb's table, derived via immunoSEQ multiplex PCR, lists solely in-frame clones and lacks some. The sample has 13,000 or so clones; 86% are singletons. The specimen sequenced was lung tumor tissue. All receptors derive from a human donor with non-small cell lung cancer.

This clone is medium-sized within its sample. This chain connects TRBV6-1 to TRBJ1-5, with TRBD1 as a possible D gene (5 bases). Germline V gene data show CDR1 as MNHNS and CDR2 as SASEGT. This CDR3 has 14 amino acids. V was pared by 7 bases and J by 2 bases, with 12 bases between. This chain's CDR3 is CASMRGDGNQPQHF. CDR3 DNA: TGTGCCAGCATGCGGGGGGACGGCAATCAGCCCCAGCATTTT.

This rearrangement joins TRBV5-1 to TRBJ2-5; 12 bases align to TRBD1. Trimming at V came to 5 bases and at J to 7 bases, leaving 3 bases not matched to a gene. Germline V CDR1 and CDR2: SGHRS, YFSETQ. This CDR3 is built from 13 residues. Here the CDR3 DNA reads TGCGCCAGCAGAGGGACAGGGGGCTTGACCCAGTACTTC. This codes for CASRGTGGLTQYF.

This clone was seen more than once but under ten times. The chain links TRBV30 to TRBJ2-7; TRBD1 matches 10 bases. Per germline, CDR1 GTSNPN and CDR2 SVGIG (reference sequence). Trimming removed 5 bases from V and 0 bases from J; junction bases left unmatched: 1. This CDR3 has 13 residues. The CDR3 loop is CAWDRGHSYEQYF. CDR3 nucleotides: TGTGCCTGGGACAGGGGGCACTCCTACGAGCAGTACTTC.

The V call is TRBV9, the J call TRBJ1-5, with 7 bases fitting TRBD1. The CDR3 is 14 amino acids. Germline-derived CDR1 and CDR2 are SGDLS and YYNGEE. V lost 4 bases and J lost 6; bases outside the gene matches: 7. The CDR3 DNA sequence: TGTGCCAGCAGCCGGTCAGGGGGAGGTCAGCCCCAGCATTTT. Its translation is CASSRSGGGQPQHF.

The V gene is TRBV6-5, the J gene TRBJ2-1; possibly TRBD2 for D (6 bases). CDR3 length equals 14 residues. Looked up from germline, CDR1 is MNHEY and CDR2 is SVGAGI. Trimming shortened V by 3 bases and J by 10 bases, and 16 bases separated the two germline ends. Here the CDR3 reads CASSYEAGTEEQFF. In DNA form, the CDR3 reads TGTGCCAGCAGTTATGAGGCGGGAACAGAGGAGCAGTTCTTC.

The chain carries TRBV30 and TRBJ1-1; 8 bases align to TRBD1. Germline V gene data show CDR1 as GTSNPN and CDR2 as SVGIG (reference sequence). Trimming at V came to 4 bases and at J to 7 bases, leaving 5 bases not matched to a gene. The CDR3 spans 12 residues. CDR3 DNA: TGTGCCTGGACAGGGGGCGGTGATGAAGCTTTCTTT. Translated: CAWTGGGDEAFF.

In its sample, this clone was seen a few times. This chain links TRBV30 with TRBJ2-3; TRBD2 aligns across 10 bases. V was clipped by 8 bases and J by 7 bases; unmatched bases: 6. CDR1 and CDR2 from the germline V gene are GTSNPN and SVGIG (reference sequence). This CDR3 spans 12 amino acids. This CDR3 reads CALQLAGHTQYF. CDR3 DNA: TGTGCCCTCCAACTAGCGGGACATACGCAGTATTTT. The complete variable domain, with remaining parts taken from reference TRBV30 and TRBJ2-3, reads SQTIHQWPATLVQPVGSPLSLECTVEGTSNPNLYWYRQAAGRGLQLLFYSVGIGQISSEVPQNLSASRPQDRQFILSSKKLLLSDSGFYLCALQLAGHTQYFGPGTRLTVL.

The genes are TRBV5-4 and TRBJ1-2; D not resolved. This CDR3 is built from 16 residues. Germline V gene lookup returns CDR1 SGHNT and CDR2 YYREEE (reference sequence). The ends were cut back, 0 bases at V and 2 bases at J, with 14 bases in the middle. In DNA form, the CDR3 reads TGTGCCAGCAGCTTGGCCGGTGGCAACTCAAACTATGGCTACACCTTC. It specifies CASSLAGGNSNYGYTF.

The V and J genes are TRBV5-1 and TRBJ1-2; D is ambiguous. Trimming cost V 0 bases and J 6 bases, with 6 bases left between them. Germline CDR1 is SGHRS and CDR2 is YFSETQ. The CDR3 spans 12 residues. The CDR3 coding sequence is TGCGCCAGCAGCTTGGAGGGAGATGGCTACACCTTC. It encodes CASSLEGDGYTF.

This clone was seen once. The V call is TRBV28, the J call TRBJ2-7, with D unclear. From germline, CDR1 is MDHEN and CDR2 SYDVKM. V gave up 3 bases and J gave up 0 bases, with 24 bases separating them. The CDR3 has 19 residues. The chain's CDR3 is CASSFSHVGLRALSYEQYF. The CDR3 nucleotides are TGTGCCAGCAGTTTCTCTCATGTCGGGCTTAGGGCCCTCTCCTACGAGCAGTACTTC.

The chain combines TRBV6-1 with TRBJ2-7; TRBD1 matches 8 bases. The CDR3 is made up of 14 amino acids. In germline, CDR1 is MNHNS, CDR2 SASEGT. With 10 bases clipped from V and 5 bases from J, the junction kept 13 bases outside the gene matches. The CDR3 DNA reads TGTGCCACCGGGAGACAGGGGAGTGGGGACGAGCAGTACTTC. Its translation: CATGRQGSGDEQYF.

The chain carries TRBV5-1 and TRBJ2-6, with TRBD1 matching 8 bases. Germline trimming cut 4 bases from V and 2 bases from J; bases unmatched to any gene: 8. CDR1 SGHRS and CDR2 YFSETQ come from the germline V gene. The CDR3 loop spans 17 amino acids. CDR3 in amino acids: CASSTITGGTGANVLTF. CDR3 DNA: TGCGCCAGCAGCACGATAACAGGGGGTACTGGGGCCAACGTCCTGACTTTC.

V gene TRBV28 combines with J gene TRBJ2-2, with TRBD1 matching 8 bases. Germline CDR1 MDHEN, CDR2 SYDVKM. CDR3 length: 21 residues. V was clipped by 3 bases and J by 3 bases; unmatched bases: 21. Here the CDR3 DNA reads TGTGCCAGCAGTTTTCCTTCACCCGCCCCCGGACAGGGTCTATACACCGGGGAGCTGTTTTTT. Translation: CASSFPSPAPGQGLYTGELFF. The full variable domain, its missing parts supplied by reference TRBV28 and TRBJ2-2, is DVKVTQSSRYLVKRTGEKVFLECVQDMDHENMFWYRQDPGLGLRLIYFSYDVKMKEKGDIPEGYSVSREKKERFSLILESASTNQTSMYLCASSFPSPAPGQGLYTGELFFGEGSRLTVL.

The V gene is TRBV6-6, the J gene TRBJ2-7, with D maybe TRBD2 (5 bases). Per germline, CDR1 MNHNY and CDR2 SVGAGI (reference sequence). V lost 5 bases to trimming and J lost 9 bases, with 11 bases between them. CDR3 size: 11 residues. The CDR3 coding sequence is TGTGCCAGCAGTGACCTCCGGGGGCAGTACTTC. As protein: CASSDLRGQYF.

This chain joins TRBV5-4 and TRBJ2-1; tentatively, D is TRBD1 (5 bases). The CDR3 sequence is 15 residues long. V was cut by 6 bases and J by 4 bases, with 17 bases left in between. The germline V gene encodes CDR1 SGHNT and CDR2 YYREEE (reference sequence). The CDR3 nucleotides are TGTGCCAGCACCACGGGTGGGGCCTTGTACAATGAGCAGTTCTTC. Translating gives CASTTGGALYNEQFF.

This chain links TRBV9 with TRBJ2-7; 12 positions match TRBD2. The CDR3 loop spans 15 amino acids. Germline-derived CDR1 and CDR2 are SGDLS and YYNGEE. V lost 3 bases and J lost 3; bases outside the gene matches: 4. The DNA of the CDR3 is TGTGCCAGCAGCGCGCGACTAGCGGGGGTCTACGAGCAGTACTTC. This translates into CASSARLAGVYEQYF.

This chain links TRBV6-1 with TRBJ1-4, with TRBD1 matching over 12 bases. In germline, CDR1 is MNHNS, CDR2 SASEGT. Trimming took 7 bases from V and 10 from J; bases not matched to a gene: 7. This CDR3 region has 14 residues. The CDR3 sequence is CASNPGTGGRKLFF. CDR3 in DNA: TGTGCCAGCAACCCCGGGACAGGGGGCCGAAAACTGTTTTTT.

The V call is TRBV28, the J call TRBJ2-1; D may be TRBD2 (6 bases). The CDR3 totals 16 residues. Germline V lookup: CDR1 MDHEN, CDR2 SYDVKM. Trimming took off 5 bases at V and 7 bases at J, with 21 bases between the two ends. The CDR3 nucleotides read TGTGCCAGCAGTGTCGGGACTCTCAAAGGAAGGAATGAGCAGTTCTTC. Translation gives CASSVGTLKGRNEQFF.

This chain uses TRBV28 with TRBJ2-1, with a weak D call TRBD1 (6 bases). V gave up 6 bases and J gave up 2 bases, with 14 bases separating them. The germline V gene encodes CDR1 MDHEN and CDR2 SYDVKM. CDR3 length equals 15 residues. The CDR3 DNA follows: TGTGCCAGCAGGGGAGTACAGGGACCCTACAATGAGCAGTTCTTC. The encoded protein is CASRGVQGPYNEQFF.

The rearrangement uses TRBV9 and TRBJ2-1, with 10 positions matching TRBD2. The CDR3 is 15 residues long. Germline V gene lookup returns CDR1 SGDLS and CDR2 YYNGEE. After removal of 4 bases from V and 6 bases from J, the junction contained 7 bases not matched to a gene. CDR3 sequence (DNA): TGTGCCAGCAGCAATCTAGCGGGAGAACGCAATGAGCAGTTCTTC. The encoded protein is CASSNLAGERNEQFF.

CDR3 in amino acids: CASSLIRPSDYNEQFF. For the CDR3, the DNA is TGTGCCAGCAGTTTGATAAGGCCTAGCGACTACAATGAGCAGTTCTTC. This chain joins TRBV27 and TRBJ2-1; D might be TRBD2 (6 bases). V lost 3 bases and J lost 3, with 15 bases in between. The germline V gene encodes CDR1 MNHEY and CDR2 SMNVEV (reference sequence). This CDR3 is built from 16 residues.

V usage is TRBV19 and J usage is TRBJ2-2; 12 nucleotides align to TRBD2. The CDR3 length is 16 residues. Germline trimming cut 10 bases from V and 3 bases from J; bases unmatched to any gene: 9. Looked up from germline, CDR1 is LNHDA and CDR2 is SQIVND (reference sequence). CDR3 nucleotide sequence: TGTGCCAACGGGTCTCTAGCGGGAGGGGACACCGGGGAGCTGTTTTTT. Translated: CANGSLAGGDTGELFF.

The chain carries TRBV9 and TRBJ1-5; 9 nucleotides match TRBD1. Germline V gives CDR1 SGDLS, CDR2 YYNGEE. The CDR3 has 15 residues. The ends lost 2 bases at V and 6 bases at J; junction bases unmatched: 6. CDR3 bases: TGTGCCAGCAGCGTTACGGGACAGGGTCCTCAGCCCCAGCATTTT. Its translation: CASSVTGQGPQPQHF.

The rearrangement joins TRBV19 to TRBJ2-1; D remains ambiguous. Trimming removed 3 bases at V and 0 bases at J, with 12 bases between. This CDR3 region has 16 residues. Per the germline V gene, CDR1 is LNHDA and CDR2 is SQIVND (reference sequence). The CDR3 DNA follows: TGTGCCAGTAGTATTGGGTCGCTCAGCTCCTACAATGAGCAGTTCTTC. This encodes CASSIGSLSSYNEQFF.

Here the CDR3 DNA reads TGTGCCTGGAGTACGGCGGGAGGTTCTATTAAGGCCTACGAGCAGTACTTC. Residues: CAWSTAGGSIKAYEQYF. The chain links TRBV30 to TRBJ2-7; 8 bases match TRBD2. This CDR3 region has 17 residues. The V segment lost 2 bases and the J segment 2 bases; nucleotides outside the gene matches: 14. Germline CDR1 and CDR2: GTSNPN and SVGIG (reference sequence).